This T cell receptor (beta chain) was obtained from a study of response to subunit inactivated influenza vaccine. Overall study results and limits: After each seasonal influenza vaccination, few new T cells are recruited, the authors suggested.

TCRdb independently ran MiXCR on the RT-PCR reads; one entry per CDR3 protein. The sample consists of some 640,000 distinct CDR3 sequences, approximately 15% of them appearing once. Germline V gene data show CDR1 as DFQATT and CDR2 as SNEGSKA (reference sequence). V trimming: 2 bases; J trimming: 2 bases; junction bases outside the gene matches: 8. This CDR3 is built from 15 residues. This clonotype has just a few counts. The antigen is undetermined. The source material was PBMCs from blood, sampled roughly 15 days before vaccination. This sequence joins TRBV20-1 and TRBJ2-7; TRBD2 matches 8 bases. The source of this sequence is a man between 50 and 59 years old who received an inactivated influenza vaccine. CDR3 sequence reads: CSARPSLADPYEQYF. The CDR3 coding sequence is TGCAGTGCTAGACCATCACTAGCGGACCCCTACGAGCAGTACTTC.